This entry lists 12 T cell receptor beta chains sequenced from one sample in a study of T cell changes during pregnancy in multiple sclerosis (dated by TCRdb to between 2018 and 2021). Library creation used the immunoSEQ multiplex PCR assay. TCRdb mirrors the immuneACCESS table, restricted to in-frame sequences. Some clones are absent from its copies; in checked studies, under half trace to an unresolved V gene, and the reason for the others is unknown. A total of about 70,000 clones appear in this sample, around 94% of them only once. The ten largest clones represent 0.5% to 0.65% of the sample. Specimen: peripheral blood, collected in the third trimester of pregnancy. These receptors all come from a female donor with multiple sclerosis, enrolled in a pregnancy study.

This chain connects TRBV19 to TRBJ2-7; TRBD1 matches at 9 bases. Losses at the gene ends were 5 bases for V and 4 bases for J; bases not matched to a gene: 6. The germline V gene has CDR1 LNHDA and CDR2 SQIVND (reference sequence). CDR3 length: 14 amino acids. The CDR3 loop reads CASSSGTGLYEQYF. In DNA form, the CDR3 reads TGTGCCAGTAGTTCCGGGACAGGGCTTTACGAGCAGTACTTC.

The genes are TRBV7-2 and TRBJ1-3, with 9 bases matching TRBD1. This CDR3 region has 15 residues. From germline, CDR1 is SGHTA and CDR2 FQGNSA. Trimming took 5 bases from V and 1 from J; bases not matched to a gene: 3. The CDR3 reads CASSTGQGSGNTIYF. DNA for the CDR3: TGTGCCAGCAGCACAGGACAGGGGTCTGGAAACACCATATATTTT.

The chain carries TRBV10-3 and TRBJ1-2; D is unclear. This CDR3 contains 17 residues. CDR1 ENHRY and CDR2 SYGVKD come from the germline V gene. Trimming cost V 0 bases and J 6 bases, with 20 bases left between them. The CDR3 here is CAISESRGLGIFHGYTF. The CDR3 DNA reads TGTGCCATCAGTGAGTCTCGAGGCCTAGGAATTTTTCATGGCTACACCTTC.

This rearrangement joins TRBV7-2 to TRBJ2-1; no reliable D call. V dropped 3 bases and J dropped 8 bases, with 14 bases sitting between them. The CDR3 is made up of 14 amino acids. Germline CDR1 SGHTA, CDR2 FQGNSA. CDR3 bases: TGTGCCAGCAGCTTGCTGAAAAATACAGATGAGCAGTTCTTC. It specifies CASSLLKNTDEQFF.

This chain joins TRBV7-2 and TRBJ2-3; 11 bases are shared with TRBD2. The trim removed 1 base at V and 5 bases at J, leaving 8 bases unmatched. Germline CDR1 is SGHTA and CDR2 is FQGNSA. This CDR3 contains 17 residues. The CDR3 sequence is CASSLGLAGGGKDTQYF. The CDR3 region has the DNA TGTGCCAGCAGCTTAGGGCTAGCGGGGGGCGGGAAAGATACGCAGTATTTT. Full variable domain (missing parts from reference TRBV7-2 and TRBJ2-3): GAGVSQSPSNKVTEKGKDVELRCDPISGHTALYWYRQSLGQGLEFLIYFQGNSAPDKSGLPSDRFSAERTGGSVSTLTIQRTQQEDSAVYLCASSLGLAGGGKDTQYFGPGTRLTVL.

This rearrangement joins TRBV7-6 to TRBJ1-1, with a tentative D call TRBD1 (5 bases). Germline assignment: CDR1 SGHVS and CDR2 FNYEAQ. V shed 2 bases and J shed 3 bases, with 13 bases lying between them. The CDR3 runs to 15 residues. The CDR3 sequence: CASSLSIGGDTEAFF. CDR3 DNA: TGTGCCAGCAGCTTAAGTATAGGAGGGGACACTGAAGCTTTCTTT.

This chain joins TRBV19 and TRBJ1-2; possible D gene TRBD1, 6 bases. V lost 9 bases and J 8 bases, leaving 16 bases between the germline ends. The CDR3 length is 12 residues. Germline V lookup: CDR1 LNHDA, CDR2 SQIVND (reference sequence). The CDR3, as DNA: TGTGCCAGCAGGGCGACAGGAGGAGGCTACACCTTC. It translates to CASRATGGGYTF.

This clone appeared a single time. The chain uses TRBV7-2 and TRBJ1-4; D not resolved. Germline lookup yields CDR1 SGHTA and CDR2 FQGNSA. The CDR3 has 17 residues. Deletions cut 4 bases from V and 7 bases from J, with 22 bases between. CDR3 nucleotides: TGTGCCAGCAGCTATACCTGGGGTGCGGTGGGGAGTGAAAAACTGTTTTTT. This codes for CASSYTWGAVGSEKLFF.

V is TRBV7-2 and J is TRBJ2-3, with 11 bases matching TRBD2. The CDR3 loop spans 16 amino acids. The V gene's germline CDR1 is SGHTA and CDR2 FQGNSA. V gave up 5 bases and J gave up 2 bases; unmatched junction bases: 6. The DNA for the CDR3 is TGTGCCAGCAGCAAAACTAGCGGGGGATACACAGATACGCAGTATTTT. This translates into CASSKTSGGYTDTQYF.

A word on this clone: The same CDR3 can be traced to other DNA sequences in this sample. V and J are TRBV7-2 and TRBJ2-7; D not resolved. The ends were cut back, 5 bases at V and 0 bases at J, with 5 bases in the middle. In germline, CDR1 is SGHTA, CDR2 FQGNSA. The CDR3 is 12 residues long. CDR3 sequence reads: CASSPSSYEQYF. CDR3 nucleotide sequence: TGTGCCAGCAGCCCTTCCTCCTACGAGCAGTACTTC.

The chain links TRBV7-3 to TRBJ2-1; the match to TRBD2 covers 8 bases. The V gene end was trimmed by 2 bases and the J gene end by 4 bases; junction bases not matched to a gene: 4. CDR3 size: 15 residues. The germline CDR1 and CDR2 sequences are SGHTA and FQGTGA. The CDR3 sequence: CASSLAGGRYNEQFF. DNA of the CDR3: TGTGCCAGCAGCTTAGCGGGGGGTAGGTACAATGAGCAGTTCTTC.

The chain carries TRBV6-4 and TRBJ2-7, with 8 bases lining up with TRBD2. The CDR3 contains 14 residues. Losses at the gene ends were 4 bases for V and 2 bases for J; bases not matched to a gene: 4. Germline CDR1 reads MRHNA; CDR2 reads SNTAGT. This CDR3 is CASSAGGGAYEQYF. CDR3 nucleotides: TGTGCCAGCAGTGCCGGGGGGGGAGCCTACGAGCAGTACTTC.